Listed below are T cell receptor beta chains from one sample, sequenced in a study of blood T cell repertoires in COVID-19. Measured with immunoSEQ multiplex PCR; TCRdb has only the in-frame clones, and not every one. Of 260,000 or so clones in the sample, about 80% were seen once. The specimen sequenced was peripheral blood. The receptors were gathered from a human donor in a cohort sampled during active COVID-19. The CDR3 runs from the conserved cysteine through the conserved F or W. The D gene is left open where the match is weak. Size is stated for part of the rows, as once, few or many counts, or as a class when the clone is expanded.

j_call	v_call	cdr3_length	clone_size	d_call	cdr3_aa	cdr3_nt
TRBJ2-5	TRBV6-2/TRBV6-3	17	few	TRBD2	CASSYSMGGRARETQYF	TGTGCCAGCAGTTACTCGATGGGGGGGAGGGCCCGAGAGACCCAGTACTTC
TRBJ2-5	TRBV15	15	.	TRBD1	CATSGNPGQGRTQYF	TGTGCCACCAGCGGGAATCCGGGACAGGGGAGGACCCAGTACTTC
TRBJ1-6	TRBV3-1/TRBV3-2	18	.	TRBD1	CASSRRDRPSSYNSPLHF	TGTGCCAGCAGCCGCCGGGACAGACCGAGCTCCTATAATTCACCCCTCCACTTT
TRBJ2-7	TRBV29-1	12	few	.	CSVKNRSYEQYF	TGCAGCGTTAAAAACAGGAGCTACGAGCAGTACTTC
TRBJ1-3	TRBV29-1	15	few	.	CSVRTAAPSGNTIYF	TGCAGCGTCCGGACAGCAGCGCCCTCTGGAAACACCATATATTTT
TRBJ2-5	TRBV11-2	13	.	TRBD1	CASSLTGEETQYF	TGTGCCAGCAGCTTGACAGGGGAAGAGACCCAGTACTTC
TRBJ1-2	TRBV27	12	.	.	CATKTLGYGYTF	TGTGCCACCAAGACATTGGGCTATGGCTACACCTTC
TRBJ2-5	TRBV6-5	16	.	.	CASSYRVGREVETQYF	TGTGCCAGCAGTTATCGAGTCGGCAGGGAGGTTGAGACCCAGTACTTC
TRBJ2-3	TRBV19	13	once	TRBD1	CASRDRGTDTQYF	TGTGCCAGTCGGGACAGGGGTACAGATACGCAGTATTTT
TRBJ1-1	TRBV12-3/TRBV12-4	11	many	.	CASSPGTEAFF	TGTGCCAGCAGTCCGGGGACTGAAGCTTTCTTT
TRBJ1-4	TRBV28	10	.	.	CASGGKKLFF	TGTGCCAGCGGGGGGAAAAAACTGTTTTTT
TRBJ2-7	TRBV5-1	13	few	TRBD2	CASSLLAGDEQYF	TGCGCCAGCAGCCTACTAGCGGGGGACGAGCAGTACTTC
TRBJ1-5	TRBV6-2/TRBV6-3	14	.	.	CASSRQGMGQPQHF	TGTGCCAGCAGTCGCCAGGGGATGGGTCAGCCCCAGCATTTT
TRBJ2-4	TRBV18	16	.	TRBD2	CATTPGLAGGENIQYF	TGTGCCACGACCCCGGGACTAGCGGGAGGAGAAAACATTCAGTACTTC
TRBJ1-5	TRBV28	16	.	TRBD1	CASSPHRGLGNQPQHF	TGTGCCAGCAGTCCCCACAGGGGGCTTGGCAATCAGCCCCAGCATTTT
TRBJ1-2	TRBV19	14	.	.	CASSIRGIQYGYTF	TGTGCCAGTAGTATACGGGGGATACAATATGGCTACACCTTC
TRBJ1-2	TRBV6-5	15	few	TRBD1	CASSPGPGQGFGYTF	TGTGCCAGCAGCCCGGGACCTGGACAGGGTTTTGGCTACACCTTC
TRBJ2-7	TRBV19	14	.	TRBD1	CASSPRQGAYEQYF	TGTGCCAGTAGTCCTCGACAGGGGGCCTACGAGCAGTACTTC
TRBJ2-7	TRBV7-9	14	.	.	CASSTAGSNYEQYF	TGTGCCAGCAGCACTGCTGGGAGCAACTACGAGCAGTACTTC
TRBJ2-1	TRBV7-2	11	.	.	CASSFDNEQFF	TGTGCCAGCAGCTTCGACAATGAGCAGTTCTTC
TRBJ1-6	TRBV27	16	.	.	CASSLRFTGGGSPLHF	TGTGCCAGCAGTTTAAGATTCACAGGCGGAGGGTCACCCCTCCACTTT
TRBJ2-5	TRBV18	14	.	.	CASSTNRGGETQYF	TGTGCCAGCTCGACGAACCGAGGGGGAGAGACCCAGTACTTC
TRBJ1-5	TRBV9	16	.	.	CASSASGAGSNQPQHF	TGTGCCAGCAGCGCGTCAGGGGCAGGTAGCAATCAGCCCCAGCATTTT
TRBJ2-1	TRBV19	14	.	.	CASSTRQKYNEQFF	TGTGCCAGTAGTACCAGACAGAAATACAATGAGCAGTTCTTC
TRBJ1-4	TRBV24-1	15	.	TRBD1	CATITPQGANEKLFF	TGTGCCACCATTACCCCCCAGGGGGCTAATGAAAAACTGTTTTTT
TRBJ2-7	TRBV27	14	.	.	CASSSRFKSYEQYF	TGTGCCAGCAGTAGCAGGTTTAAAAGCTACGAGCAGTACTTC
TRBJ1-3	TRBV4-3	16	.	.	CASSQDGRGLGNTIYF	TGCGCCAGCAGCCAAGATGGAAGAGGGCTAGGGAACACCATATATTTT
TRBJ2-1	TRBV12-2	17	.	.	CASRFNEGTSGNNEQFF	TGTGCAAGTCGCTTTAATGAGGGGACTAGCGGGAACAATGAGCAGTTCTTC
TRBJ2-7	TRBV4-2	17	.	TRBD2	CASSQEGAWLAGAEQYF	TGTGCCAGCAGCCAAGAAGGAGCATGGCTAGCGGGGGCCGAGCAGTACTTC
TRBJ2-7	TRBV6-2/TRBV6-3	17	.	.	CASSYPTDRTGRYEQYF	TGTGCCAGCAGTTACCCAACGGACAGAACGGGGCGCTACGAGCAGTACTTC
TRBJ2-3	TRBV28	14	once	.	CASRPDTYTDTQYF	TGTGCCAGCAGGCCAGACACATACACAGATACGCAGTATTTT
TRBJ1-2	TRBV6-2/TRBV6-3	14	.	.	CASSAGAQNYGYTF	TGTGCCAGCAGTGCGGGGGCTCAGAACTATGGCTACACCTTC
TRBJ1-1	TRBV7-9	18	.	TRBD1	CASSHILDRGSLLTEAFF	TGTGCCAGCAGCCACATCTTGGACAGGGGATCTTTATTGACTGAAGCTTTCTTT
TRBJ1-1	TRBV21-1	16	.	.	CASSRPSSSHFTEAFF	TGTGCCAGCAGCAGACCTAGCTCCAGCCATTTCACTGAAGCTTTCTTT
TRBJ2-1	TRBV5-1	15	.	.	CASSLNRGRGNEQFF	TGCGCCAGCAGCTTGAACCGGGGGCGGGGGAATGAGCAGTTCTTC